The 23 T cell receptor beta chains listed next were all sequenced from one sample in a study of shared clonotypes between healthy human individuals (dated by TCRdb to 2018 to 2020). Libraries were prepared through the immunoSEQ multiplex PCR assay. In its TCRdb copy, this immuneACCESS table keeps in-frame sequences only and misses some clones. Where compared with another copy, unresolved V genes explain less than half of these, and the others have no known cause. This sample has about 92,000 clones in its table, and around half of those were observed once. The top ten hold over 13% of the sample. The sequencing input was PBMCs. The receptor source for this set is a middle-aged woman in good health. Some clones in this sample may be carry-over from other donors' samples.

This clone has only a few counts. This chain uses TRBV4-2 with TRBJ1-2, with D uncertain. The CDR3 length is 15 residues. V was pared by 1 base and J by 4 bases, with 13 bases between. Germline CDR1 and CDR2: LGHNA and YNFKEQ. The DNA for the CDR3 is TGTGCCAGCAGCCAAGTCGTCCCTGAGCCCTATGGCTACACCTTC. As protein: CASSQVVPEPYGYTF.

The chain employs TRBV25-1 and TRBJ2-1; possibly TRBD1 for D (5 bases). The CDR3 runs 14 residues. V was pared by 5 bases and J by 6 bases, with 14 bases between. Germline V gene sequence: CDR1 MGHDK, CDR2 SYGVNS. CDR3 bases: TGTGCCAGCAGTCGCCGAGGTAGGGGCAATGAGCAGTTCTTC. It yields the protein CASSRRGRGNEQFF.

This clone was seen a few times. This sequence joins TRBV19 and TRBJ2-6; D is uncertain. The CDR3 runs to 16 residues. Trimming removed 5 bases from V and 0 bases from J, with 11 bases in between. Germline V lookup: CDR1 LNHDA, CDR2 SQIVND (reference sequence). CDR3 in DNA: TGTGCCAGTAGTCCGGACGGTGCCTCTGGGGCCAACGTCCTGACTTTC. Translated, it gives CASSPDGASGANVLTF.

This clone was observed many times. The chain couples TRBV2 to TRBJ2-2; 8 bases line up with TRBD2. Germline V gene lookup returns CDR1 SNHLY and CDR2 FYNNEI. V shed 5 bases and J 1 base; nucleotides not matched to a gene: 6. This CDR3 is built from 16 residues. CDR3 sequence reads: CASSSMSGRNTGELFF. Written as DNA, the CDR3 is TGTGCCAGCAGTAGTATGAGCGGGAGGAACACCGGGGAGCTGTTTTTT.

This clone was seen a single time. This chain links TRBV30 with TRBJ1-6, with D hard to call. The ends were cut back, 4 bases at V and 11 bases at J, with 12 bases in the middle. This CDR3 has 12 amino acids. The germline gives CDR1 GTSNPN, CDR2 SVGIG (reference sequence). CDR3: CAWKRTHTPLHF. The CDR3 nucleotides read TGTGCCTGGAAGAGGACCCACACACCCCTCCACTTT.

To note about this clone: At one boundary the junction diverges from the germline segment, which might be a read error. V usage is TRBV30 and J usage is TRBJ1-3; maybe TRBD1 (5 bases). The germline gives CDR1 GTSNPN, CDR2 SVGIG (reference sequence). There are 15 residues in the CDR3. CDR3 in amino acids: CAWSVRGTSGNTVYF. As DNA, the CDR3 is TGTGCCTGGAGTGTAAGGGGAACTTCTGGAAACACCGTATATTTT.

This clone was seen only a few times. This chain joins TRBV28 and TRBJ1-5; 7 nucleotides agree with TRBD1. Germline V gene lookup returns CDR1 MDHEN and CDR2 SYDVKM. The CDR3 consists of 14 residues. The ends lost 6 bases at V and 6 bases at J; junction bases unmatched: 8. This CDR3 reads CASRPPGTVQPQHF. The CDR3 DNA is TGTGCCAGCAGGCCTCCAGGGACAGTTCAGCCCCAGCATTTT.

This clone appeared many times. The rearrangement links TRBV4-1 to TRBJ1-3; D is unresolved. The CDR3 spans 12 residues. The V and J ends lost 2 bases and 4 bases respectively, with 3 bases between them. Per germline, CDR1 MGHRA and CDR2 YSYEKL. The CDR3 sequence is CASSQKGNTIYF. CDR3 in DNA: TGCGCCAGCAGCCAAAAAGGAAACACCATATATTTT.

This clone was counted many times. The V gene is TRBV15, the J gene TRBJ2-1, with 9 bases aligning to TRBD2. The ends lost 9 bases at V and 6 bases at J; junction bases unmatched: 0. The germline gives CDR1 LNHNV, CDR2 YYDKDF (reference sequence). This CDR3 has 11 amino acids. The CDR3 nucleotides are TGTGCCACGGGACTAGCCAATGAGCAGTTCTTC. It codes for CATGLANEQFF.

The V and J genes are TRBV2 and TRBJ2-1, with D possibly matching TRBD2 (6 bases). Germline loops: CDR1 SNHLY, CDR2 FYNNEI. The CDR3 has 14 amino acids. V was trimmed by 10 bases and J by 4 bases, leaving 17 bases between them. This CDR3 is CAISGSGGYNEQFF. CDR3 nucleotides: TGTGCCATCAGCGGTAGCGGAGGGTACAATGAGCAGTTCTTC.

This clone was detected ten times or more. This chain joins TRBV6-1 and TRBJ1-5; TRBD1 might be the D (5 bases). Trimming took off 5 bases at V and 6 bases at J, with 17 bases between the two ends. CDR3 length: 15 residues. Germline CDR1 MNHNS, CDR2 SASEGT. The CDR3 sequence: CASSPQWGGSQPQHF. The CDR3 DNA sequence: TGTGCCAGCAGTCCACAGTGGGGGGGGAGTCAGCCCCAGCATTTT.

This clone was recorded many times. The J gene is TRBJ1-5, the V gene TRBV6-1; possible D gene TRBD1, 6 bases. V gave up 7 bases and J gave up 3 bases, with 10 bases separating them. The CDR3 length is 13 residues. Germline CDR1 MNHNS, CDR2 SASEGT. CDR3 region: CASTDSLNQPQHF. DNA of the CDR3: TGTGCCAGCACGGACAGCCTCAATCAGCCCCAGCATTTT.

V usage is TRBV27 and J usage is TRBJ2-2; 8 bases line up with TRBD1. V gave up 5 bases and J gave up 1 base; unmatched junction bases: 3. In germline, CDR1 is MNHEY, CDR2 SMNVEV (reference sequence). This CDR3 is 15 amino acids long. The CDR3 here is CASSPDRGNTGELFF. The CDR3 region has the DNA TGTGCCAGCAGTCCCGACAGGGGGAACACCGGGGAGCTGTTTTTT.

About this clone itself: This sequence is one base from a far larger clone and is likely a read error. This CDR3 is missing its conserved last phenylalanine or tryptophan, likely due to a read error. The chain is built from TRBV2 and TRBJ1-1; tentative D call: TRBD1 (5 bases). The CDR3 is 13 residues long. Trimming pared 4 bases from V and 5 bases from J, leaving 11 bases between. Germline V gene lookup returns CDR1 SNHLY and CDR2 FYNNEI. The CDR3 DNA sequence: TGTGCCAGCAGTGTGGGGGGTGGGACTGAAGCTTTCCTT. Translated, it gives CASSVGGGTEAFL.

The chain recombines TRBV5-1 with TRBJ2-4; the D gene is possibly TRBD1 (5 bases). Between the trimmed V and J ends, which lost 0 bases and 1 base, there was a span of 5 bases. The CDR3 is 14 amino acids. The V gene's germline CDR1 is SGHRS and CDR2 YFSETQ. The CDR3 DNA reads as TGCGCCAGCAGCTTGGAGGGGGCCAAAAACATTCAGTACTTC. This gives the protein CASSLEGAKNIQYF.

The V gene is TRBV4-2, the J gene TRBJ2-7, with 7 nucleotides matching TRBD1. The CDR3 contains 17 residues. Germline CDR1 reads LGHNA; CDR2 reads YNFKEQ. The trim removed 5 bases at V and 3 bases at J, leaving 16 bases unmatched. CDR3: CASSLALSGGGNYEQYF. CDR3 DNA sequence: TGTGCCAGCAGCTTAGCGCTATCAGGGGGTGGTAACTACGAGCAGTACTTC.

This chain joins TRBV19 and TRBJ1-1, with no clear D. CDR1 is LNHDA, CDR2 SQIVND, per germline (reference sequence). The CDR3 runs to 13 residues. Trimming shortened V by 4 bases and J by 5 bases, and 11 bases separated the two germline ends. The CDR3 coding sequence is TGTGCCAGTAGTACCCGACTGCTGACTGAAGCTTTCTTT. Protein product: CASSTRLLTEAFF.

This clone was picked up a small number of times. The rearrangement links TRBV6-1 to TRBJ1-2; 9 nucleotides agree with TRBD1. With 7 bases clipped from V and 4 bases from J, the junction kept 10 bases outside the gene matches. CDR3 length equals 15 residues. Germline V lookup: CDR1 MNHNS, CDR2 SASEGT. The CDR3 loop is CASTLGTGYSYGYTF. The CDR3 DNA reads as TGTGCCAGCACCCTGGGGACAGGGTATAGCTATGGCTACACCTTC.

CDR3: CASSSRQLGLGELFF. CDR3 nucleotide sequence: TGTGCCAGCAGTTCGAGACAACTCGGACTCGGGGAGCTGTTTTTT. The chain has TRBV28 and TRBJ2-2; D possibly corresponds to TRBD2 (5 bases). Germline V lookup: CDR1 MDHEN, CDR2 SYDVKM. Trimming removed 4 bases at V and 7 bases at J, with 16 bases between. CDR3 length equals 15 residues.

This clone was picked up many times. CDR3 region: CASSPTTGNTEAFF. The CDR3 region has the DNA TGTGCCAGCTCACCAACAACAGGAAACACTGAAGCTTTCTTT. The J gene is TRBJ1-1, the V gene TRBV18; possibly TRBD1 for D (5 bases). Trimming shortened V by 2 bases and J by 2 bases, and 9 bases separated the two germline ends. Germline V CDR1 and CDR2: KGHSH, LQKENI. This CDR3 contains 14 residues.

For this clone: Other DNA sequences of this sample code for an identical CDR3. The V call is TRBV30, the J call TRBJ2-7; TRBD2 agrees at 9 bases. Trimming cost V 0 bases and J 2 bases; bases outside gene matches: 2. Per the germline V gene, CDR1 is GTSNPN and CDR2 is SVGIG (reference sequence). This CDR3 has 14 residues. The CDR3 region has the DNA TGTGCCTGGAGTGTCCTAGCGGGACCCTACGAGCAGTACTTC. This translates into CAWSVLAGPYEQYF.

This chain joins TRBV27 and TRBJ2-7, with D possibly matching TRBD1 (5 bases). V lost 3 bases and J lost 3, with 12 bases in between. Germline V CDR1 and CDR2: MNHEY, SMNVEV (reference sequence). CDR3 length: 14 amino acids. CDR3 in amino acids: CASSFSRQSYEQYF. DNA for the CDR3: TGTGCCAGCAGTTTCTCGAGACAGAGCTACGAGCAGTACTTC.

The chain couples TRBV6-4 to TRBJ2-3, with a possible D match to TRBD1 (5 bases). The CDR3 extends over 15 amino acids. Between the trimmed V and J ends, which lost 2 bases and 2 bases, there was a span of 11 bases. Germline V gene lookup returns CDR1 MRHNA and CDR2 SNTAGT. The DNA of the CDR3 is TGTGCCAGCAGTGACGGGGCCCAGCCCACAGATACGCAGTATTTT. Its translation: CASSDGAQPTDTQYF.